A single TCR beta chain is shown here with its context. Antigen unknown. This sample is part of a study of a mutant IDH1 vaccine in newly diagnosed glioma. For the study at large: Treated patients were roughly 62% male, roughly 40% female, mean age about 43 years. Before enrollment, the patients had been treated with radiotherapy alone, temozolomide alone, or both together. Most of them had received both.

Sample time point: week 23, last vaccination. Doses consisted of 300 ug of mutant IDH1 20-mer peptide each, paired with topical imiquimod. The donors had new WHO grade 3 or 4 astrocytomas; these were IDH1-mutant and ATRX-lost. Germline CDR1 is SEHNR and CDR2 is FQNEAQ (reference sequence). With 3 bases removed from V and 6 bases from J, the gap between germline ends came to 6 bases. The CDR3 consists of 12 residues. Method: immunoSEQ multiplex PCR; TCRdb's copy keeps in-frame clones and lacks some. This table has under 50,000 clones, 91% appearing once. This TCR was sampled from a middle-aged man with glioma. The sequenced sample was PBMCs, obtained from a glioma patient whose treatment included an IDH1 peptide vaccine. The chain carries TRBV7-9 and TRBJ1-5; D not resolved. The CDR3 sequence is CASSLGIQPQHF. The CDR3 DNA sequence: TGTGCCAGCAGCTTGGGTATTCAGCCCCAGCATTTT.